This is a list of T cell receptor beta chains from one sample in a study of beta chain features in type 1 diabetes. Assay: immunoSEQ multiplex PCR; the TCRdb copy retains only in-frame clones and omits some. The sample consists of approximately 400,000 clones, about 15% of them appearing once. The sample taken for sequencing was naive CD4+ T cells from blood. The source of these receptors is a woman aged 18-35 years in good health. CDR3s include the opening cysteine and the closing phenylalanine or tryptophan. D genes are given only for firm matches. Clone sizes are given selectively: once, few, many, or a class where the clone is expanded.

d_call: TRBD1
clone_size: .
j_call: TRBJ1-5
v_call: TRBV15
cdr3_length: 14
cdr3_nt: TGTGCCACCGCCAGGGGGCAGAGCAATCAGCCCCAGCATTTT
cdr3_aa: CATARGQSNQPQHF

d_call: .
clone_size: .
j_call: TRBJ2-7
v_call: TRBV29-1
cdr3_length: 12
cdr3_nt: TGCAGCGCACAGGGGAGGTATTACGAGCAGTACTTC
cdr3_aa: CSAQGRYYEQYF

d_call: .
clone_size: .
j_call: TRBJ2-1
v_call: TRBV4-1
cdr3_length: 16
cdr3_nt: TGCGCCAGCAGCCAGGATGTACTAGTACCTAACAATGAGCAGTTCTTC
cdr3_aa: CASSQDVLVPNNEQFF

d_call: TRBD2
clone_size: .
j_call: TRBJ2-5
v_call: TRBV4-3
cdr3_length: 15
cdr3_nt: TGCGCCAGCAGCCACGGGACTAGCGGGAGAGAGACCCAGTACTTC
cdr3_aa: CASSHGTSGRETQYF

d_call: TRBD2
clone_size: .
j_call: TRBJ2-2
v_call: TRBV30
cdr3_length: 16
cdr3_nt: TGTGCCTGGAGTGTACCAGGGAGCGGGAGTGTAGGGGAGCTGTTTTTT
cdr3_aa: CAWSVPGSGSVGELFF

d_call: .
clone_size: few
j_call: TRBJ2-3
v_call: TRBV19
cdr3_length: 16
cdr3_nt: TGTGCCAGTAGTCCAGCTAGCGCTCCTAGCACAGATACGCAGTATTTT
cdr3_aa: CASSPASAPSTDTQYF

d_call: TRBD2
clone_size: few
j_call: TRBJ2-1
v_call: TRBV30
cdr3_length: 15
cdr3_nt: TGTGCCTGGAGTGGTCCGGCGGGAGGATCGAGGGAGCAGTTCTTC
cdr3_aa: CAWSGPAGGSREQFF

d_call: .
clone_size: .
j_call: TRBJ2-5
v_call: TRBV30
cdr3_length: 12
cdr3_nt: TGTGCCTGGCAGGGGGGCTTTGCGACCCAGTACTTC
cdr3_aa: CAWQGGFATQYF

d_call: TRBD2
clone_size: few
j_call: TRBJ2-7
v_call: TRBV27
cdr3_length: 17
cdr3_nt: TGTGCCAGCAGCCACCAGGGGGTAGCGGGAGGAAGATACGAGCAGTACTTC
cdr3_aa: CASSHQGVAGGRYEQYF

d_call: .
clone_size: .
j_call: TRBJ2-7
v_call: TRBV29-1
cdr3_length: 13
cdr3_nt: TGCAGCGTTTCCCGACAGGAAACCTACGAGCAGTACTTC
cdr3_aa: CSVSRQETYEQYF

d_call: TRBD1
clone_size: few
j_call: TRBJ1-5
v_call: TRBV5-1
cdr3_length: 14
cdr3_nt: TGCGCCAGCAGCTCTGGACAGGGCGGCCAGCCCCAGCATTTT
cdr3_aa: CASSSGQGGQPQHF

d_call: TRBD2
clone_size: .
j_call: TRBJ2-3
v_call: TRBV5-6
cdr3_length: 14
cdr3_nt: TGTGCCAGCAGCCAGACTAGCGGGGCAGATACGCAGTATTTT
cdr3_aa: CASSQTSGADTQYF

d_call: .
clone_size: few
j_call: TRBJ2-5
v_call: TRBV5-1
cdr3_length: 14
cdr3_nt: TGCGCCAGCAGCCCGGCGGTCGTCCAAGAGACCCAGTACTTC
cdr3_aa: CASSPAVVQETQYF

d_call: .
clone_size: few
j_call: TRBJ1-1
v_call: TRBV30
cdr3_length: 15
cdr3_nt: TGTGCCTGGATTGAAGGATCGAGAGGTAACACTGAAGCTTTCTTT
cdr3_aa: CAWIEGSRGNTEAFF

d_call: TRBD1
clone_size: .
j_call: TRBJ1-5
v_call: TRBV5-6
cdr3_length: 16
cdr3_nt: TGTGCCAGCAGCTTGGGGAGGGGGCAGATCAATCAGCCCCAGCATTTT
cdr3_aa: CASSLGRGQINQPQHF

d_call: TRBD2
clone_size: .
j_call: TRBJ2-5
v_call: TRBV5-4
cdr3_length: 17
cdr3_nt: TGTGCCAGCAGCTCTTCGAAGTTAGCGGGAGGGAGGGAGACCCAGTACTTC
cdr3_aa: CASSSSKLAGGRETQYF

d_call: .
clone_size: few
j_call: TRBJ2-7
v_call: TRBV5-1
cdr3_length: 13
cdr3_nt: TGCGCCAGCAGCTTCAGCGTCACCTACGAGCAGTACTTC
cdr3_aa: CASSFSVTYEQYF

d_call: TRBD1
clone_size: few
j_call: TRBJ2-6
v_call: TRBV5-6
cdr3_length: 16
cdr3_nt: TGTGCCAGCAGTTACCTACAGGGGGCTGGGGCCAACGTCCTGACTTTC
cdr3_aa: CASSYLQGAGANVLTF

d_call: .
clone_size: few
j_call: TRBJ1-5
v_call: TRBV5-1
cdr3_length: 14
cdr3_nt: TGCGCCAGCAGCCCCTCGACGATGAGGCAGCCCCAGCATTTT
cdr3_aa: CASSPSTMRQPQHF

d_call: .
clone_size: .
j_call: TRBJ2-4
v_call: TRBV28
cdr3_length: 16
cdr3_nt: TGTGCCAGCAGTTTAGTGACAGCTCTAGCCAAAAACATTCAGTACTTC
cdr3_aa: CASSLVTALAKNIQYF

d_call: .
clone_size: few
j_call: TRBJ1-5
v_call: TRBV28
cdr3_length: 14
cdr3_nt: TGTGCCAGCAGTTTATGGGGCAGCAATCAGCCCCAGCATTTT
cdr3_aa: CASSLWGSNQPQHF

d_call: TRBD1
clone_size: few
j_call: TRBJ1-5
v_call: TRBV4-1
cdr3_length: 17
cdr3_nt: TGCGCCAGCAGCCGAACTCCGGGACAGCTTAGCAATCAGCCCCAGCATTTT
cdr3_aa: CASSRTPGQLSNQPQHF

d_call: .
clone_size: .
j_call: TRBJ2-5
v_call: TRBV5-1
cdr3_length: 14
cdr3_nt: TGCGCCAGCAGCTTATTAGACAGCGAAGAGACCCAGTACTTC
cdr3_aa: CASSLLDSEETQYF

d_call: TRBD1
clone_size: .
j_call: TRBJ2-1
v_call: TRBV5-6
cdr3_length: 14
cdr3_nt: TGTGCCAGCAGGCAGACAGGGGTGGACAATGAGCAGTTCTTC
cdr3_aa: CASRQTGVDNEQFF

d_call: .
clone_size: few
j_call: TRBJ2-5
v_call: TRBV28
cdr3_length: 16
cdr3_nt: TGTGCCAGCAGTTCCCCCCGGACAGCGAGGGAGGAGACCCAGTACTTC
cdr3_aa: CASSSPRTAREETQYF

d_call: TRBD2
clone_size: few
j_call: TRBJ2-3
v_call: TRBV28
cdr3_length: 14
cdr3_nt: TGTGCCAGCAGTTCGCCTAGCGGGCCAGATACGCAGTATTTT
cdr3_aa: CASSSPSGPDTQYF

d_call: .
clone_size: .
j_call: TRBJ2-4
v_call: TRBV12-2
cdr3_length: 15
cdr3_nt: TGTGCAAGTCGCTTCCTCAGGGGGCATCGGAACATTCAGTACTTC
cdr3_aa: CASRFLRGHRNIQYF

d_call: .
clone_size: few
j_call: TRBJ1-1
v_call: TRBV30
cdr3_length: 15
cdr3_nt: TGTGCCTGGAGTGTAGGACACAGAATGAACACTGAAGCTTTCTTT
cdr3_aa: CAWSVGHRMNTEAFF

d_call: .
clone_size: .
j_call: TRBJ1-5
v_call: TRBV19
cdr3_length: 15
cdr3_nt: TGTGCCAGTCGGCGACAGAAATCTCTTAATCAGCCCCAGCATTTT
cdr3_aa: CASRRQKSLNQPQHF

d_call: TRBD1
clone_size: few
j_call: TRBJ2-7
v_call: TRBV25-1
cdr3_length: 14
cdr3_nt: TGTGCCAGCAGTGGGACAGGGTTTACCTACGAGCAGTACTTC
cdr3_aa: CASSGTGFTYEQYF

d_call: TRBD1
clone_size: few
j_call: TRBJ1-2
v_call: TRBV28
cdr3_length: 14
cdr3_nt: TGTGCCAGCAGTTTACCCGACAGGGGGTATGGCTACACCTTC
cdr3_aa: CASSLPDRGYGYTF

d_call: .
clone_size: few
j_call: TRBJ2-1
v_call: TRBV28
cdr3_length: 12
cdr3_nt: TGTGCCAGCAGCCCCCCTAGTTACGAGCAGTTCTTC
cdr3_aa: CASSPPSYEQFF

d_call: .
clone_size: .
j_call: TRBJ2-1
v_call: TRBV30
cdr3_length: 15
cdr3_nt: TGTGCCTGGAGTTCTGCACAGGGCCTTTACAATGAGCAGTTCTTC
cdr3_aa: CAWSSAQGLYNEQFF

d_call: TRBD2
clone_size: .
j_call: TRBJ2-1
v_call: TRBV5-1
cdr3_length: 15
cdr3_nt: TGCGCCAGCAGCTTGGGACTAGCGGGAGTTTTGGAGCCGTTCTTC
cdr3_aa: CASSLGLAGVLEPFF

d_call: TRBD2
clone_size: .
j_call: TRBJ2-7
v_call: TRBV2
cdr3_length: 13
cdr3_nt: TGTGCCGGGAACTTTCAGGGACTAGGCGAGCAGTACTTC
cdr3_aa: CAGNFQGLGEQYF

d_call: .
clone_size: few
j_call: TRBJ2-7
v_call: TRBV5-1
cdr3_length: 14
cdr3_nt: TGCGCCAGCAACCCGGTCGGAGCCTCCTACGAGCAGTACTTC
cdr3_aa: CASNPVGASYEQYF

d_call: .
clone_size: .
j_call: TRBJ1-2
v_call: TRBV7-2
cdr3_length: 14
cdr3_nt: TGTGCCAGCAGCTCGCTTTCTACAGGGAATGGCTACACCTTC
cdr3_aa: CASSSLSTGNGYTF

d_call: .
clone_size: .
j_call: TRBJ1-1
v_call: TRBV14
cdr3_length: 14
cdr3_nt: TGTGCCAGCAGCCCGCAGGGTATGAACACTGAAGCTTTCTTT
cdr3_aa: CASSPQGMNTEAFF

d_call: .
clone_size: few
j_call: TRBJ1-1
v_call: TRBV7-9
cdr3_length: 13
cdr3_nt: TGTGCCACCCCTATTGGGGGCTTCACTGAAGCTTTCTTT
cdr3_aa: CATPIGGFTEAFF

d_call: .
clone_size: .
j_call: TRBJ1-2
v_call: TRBV28
cdr3_length: 14
cdr3_nt: TGTGCCAGCAACCTCGACAGGTCTAACTATGGCTACACCTTC
cdr3_aa: CASNLDRSNYGYTF

d_call: .
clone_size: few
j_call: TRBJ2-3
v_call: TRBV29-1
cdr3_length: 14
cdr3_nt: TGCAGTGGTGGGAGGGGGGGCCAGTCAGATACGCAGTATTTT
cdr3_aa: CSGGRGGQSDTQYF

d_call: .
clone_size: .
j_call: TRBJ2-1
v_call: TRBV7-9
cdr3_length: 14
cdr3_nt: TGTGCCAGCAGCTTAGGGCAGGGTAGCAATGAGCAGTTCTTC
cdr3_aa: CASSLGQGSNEQFF

d_call: .
clone_size: .
j_call: TRBJ2-7
v_call: TRBV7-2
cdr3_length: 11
cdr3_nt: TGTGCCAGCAGCTTATCGTTCGAGCAGTACTTC
cdr3_aa: CASSLSFEQYF

d_call: TRBD1
clone_size: .
j_call: TRBJ2-7
v_call: TRBV27
cdr3_length: 13
cdr3_nt: TGTGCCGGACCCGGGACAGCCTTCTACGAGCAGTACTTC
cdr3_aa: CAGPGTAFYEQYF

d_call: TRBD2
clone_size: .
j_call: TRBJ2-7
v_call: TRBV30
cdr3_length: 15
cdr3_nt: TGTGCCTGGAGCCCGGGACTAGCGGCGTCCTACGAGCAGTACTTC
cdr3_aa: CAWSPGLAASYEQYF

d_call: .
clone_size: few
j_call: TRBJ2-7
v_call: TRBV28
cdr3_length: 15
cdr3_nt: TGTGCCAGCAGTCTGGCTGGGGCTGGGACCTACGAGCAGTACTTC
cdr3_aa: CASSLAGAGTYEQYF

d_call: TRBD1
clone_size: few
j_call: TRBJ2-1
v_call: TRBV13
cdr3_length: 12
cdr3_nt: TGTGCCAGCAGCCAAACAGGGGATGAGCAGTTCTTC
cdr3_aa: CASSQTGDEQFF

d_call: TRBD2
clone_size: few
j_call: TRBJ2-1
v_call: TRBV9
cdr3_length: 16
cdr3_nt: TGTGCCAGCAGCGTAGCTACGAGCGGGAGGGCTATTGAGCAGTTCTTC
cdr3_aa: CASSVATSGRAIEQFF

d_call: TRBD1
clone_size: .
j_call: TRBJ1-5
v_call: TRBV19
cdr3_length: 16
cdr3_nt: TGTGCCAGTAGTCGCGATGGGACAGACAGCAATCAGCCCCAGCATTTT
cdr3_aa: CASSRDGTDSNQPQHF

d_call: .
clone_size: few
j_call: TRBJ2-4
v_call: TRBV15
cdr3_length: 15
cdr3_nt: TGTGCCACCAGCAGAGCCCGACTACTTGAGCGAATTCAGTACTTC
cdr3_aa: CATSRARLLERIQYF

d_call: TRBD1
clone_size: few
j_call: TRBJ2-1
v_call: TRBV30
cdr3_length: 14
cdr3_nt: TGTGCCTGGAATCGACAGGGAACCTACAATGAGCAGTTCTTC
cdr3_aa: CAWNRQGTYNEQFF

d_call: TRBD1
clone_size: .
j_call: TRBJ1-2
v_call: TRBV28
cdr3_length: 14
cdr3_nt: TGTGCCAGCAACCTCGGACAGGGACGACACCACATAACCTTC
cdr3_aa: CASNLGQGRHHITF

d_call: TRBD2
clone_size: .
j_call: TRBJ2-1
v_call: TRBV4-3
cdr3_length: 17
cdr3_nt: TGCGCCAGCAGCCAAGATCAGGGCGGGAGCCCTCGAAATGAGCAGTTCTTC
cdr3_aa: CASSQDQGGSPRNEQFF

d_call: .
clone_size: few
j_call: TRBJ2-7
v_call: TRBV28
cdr3_length: 11
cdr3_nt: TGTGCCAGCAGTTCCCTGAGAGAGCAGTACTTC
cdr3_aa: CASSSLREQYF

d_call: TRBD1
clone_size: .
j_call: TRBJ1-1
v_call: TRBV5-1
cdr3_length: 12
cdr3_nt: TGCGCCAGCAAAACGGACAGGGGGCAAGCTTTCTTT
cdr3_aa: CASKTDRGQAFF

d_call: .
clone_size: few
j_call: TRBJ2-1
v_call: TRBV9
cdr3_length: 12
cdr3_nt: TGTGCCAGCAGCGTAGTGCAGGGTGAGCAGTTCTTC
cdr3_aa: CASSVVQGEQFF